The 3 T cell receptor beta chains presented below share a single source sample, sequenced in a study of blood T cells in healthy people across ages. Then a second PCR, running about 6 to 11 cycles, was carried out with a sample-barcoded 5' primer and a J-beta primer mix. Via MiXCR, TCRdb re-called the 5' RACE reads, giving one row per CDR3 protein. The repertoire holds about 780,000 distinct CDR3 sequences, with about 45% as singletons. The sequencing input was blood. The receptors were sampled from a man aged 80 or over in good health.

This chain joins TRBV29-1 and TRBJ2-5; the D is unclear. Trimming took 3 bases from V and 11 from J, leaving 13 bases between them. CDR1 SQVTM and CDR2 ANQGSEA come from the germline V gene. This CDR3 is 11 amino acids long. For the CDR3, the DNA is TGCAGCGTTGACAGAAACAATGAGCAGTACTTC. Translation: CSVDRNNEQYF.

A remark on this clonotype: With a much larger clone just one base away, this may be a read error. V gene TRBV7-3 combines with J gene TRBJ2-3; possibly TRBD2 for D (6 bases). The CDR3 loop spans 15 amino acids. In germline, CDR1 is SGHTA, CDR2 FQGTGA. The V end was cut by 5 bases, the J end by 0 bases, with 12 bases between. CDR3 protein: CASSRREDSTDTQYF. The CDR3, as DNA: TGTGCCAGCAGCCGGAGGGAGGACAGCACAGATACGCAGTATTTT.

The chain carries TRBV7-9 and TRBJ2-7; 15 nucleotides match TRBD2. CDR1 and CDR2 (germline): SEHNR, FQNEAQ (reference sequence). This CDR3 comprises 16 residues. V shed 3 bases and J 5 bases; nucleotides not matched to a gene: 5. The CDR3 spells CASSFRTSGRGDEQYF. The CDR3 DNA reads as TGTGCCAGCAGCTTTCGGACTAGCGGGAGGGGCGACGAGCAGTACTTC.